This paragraph reports one T cell receptor (beta chain). This record belongs to a study of blood T cell repertoires in COVID-19. The V and J ends lost 4 bases and 2 bases, in that order; junction bases with no gene match: 10. Germline V lookup: CDR1 ENHRY, CDR2 SYGVKD. The CDR3 consists of 16 residues. Per the original methods: Reference gene primer amplification in the assay estimated nucleated cell counts. Repertoires were generated with immunoSEQ multiplex PCR, while TCRdb's copy carries only in-frame clones and drops some. The V and J calls and the clone size are those of that table, but D and trimming were determined from the DNA. The data contain some 140,000 clones, about 70% of them singletons.

The chain links TRBV10-3 to TRBJ1-1; 7 bases are a match to TRBD1. The sequence was collected from a man at least 80 years old with acute or convalescent COVID-19. The sample taken for sequencing was peripheral blood. In DNA form, the CDR3 reads TGTGCCATCAGTGCGACCCGACAGGGCGAAAACACTGAAGCTTTCTTT. This sequence encodes CAISATRQGENTEAFF.